The present T cell receptor beta chain was sequenced within a study of T cells in tumors after PD-1 blockade. Produced via immunoSEQ multiplex PCR; TCRdb's table is partial and in-frame only. The sample consists of about 33,000 clones, around 80% of them appearing once. This CDR3 contains 16 residues. Germline values: CDR1 SGHTA, CDR2 FQGTGA. Trimming removed 5 bases from V and 2 bases from J; junction bases left unmatched: 4. The sample here was PBMCs, taken before anti-PD-1 treatment. The receptor was isolated from a human donor with basal cell carcinoma. V gene TRBV7-3 combines with J gene TRBJ2-3; 13 bases match TRBD2. In DNA, the CDR3 is TGTGCCAGCAGCGCCGGACTAGCGGGGGCCACAGATACGCAGTATTTT. Its translation: CASSAGLAGATDTQYF. The full variable domain, in which reference TRBV7-3 and TRBJ2-3 provide the parts outside the CDR3, is GAGVSQTPSNKVTEKGKYVELRCDPISGHTALYWYRQSLGQGPEFLIYFQGTGAADDSGLPNDRFFAVRPEGSVSTLKIQRTERGDSAVYLCASSAGLAGATDTQYFGPGTRLTVL.